This is a list of T cell receptor beta chains from one sample in a study of cytomegalovirus exposure and HLA in healthy donors. Produced via immunoSEQ multiplex PCR; TCRdb's table is partial and in-frame only. The profile shows some 170,000 clones, roughly 83% of them singletons. Material: PBMCs. These TCRs come from a man aged 25 to 40 in good health and CMV-seropositive. CDR3s include the opening cysteine and the closing phenylalanine or tryptophan. Fields, in order: D gene, J gene, V gene, clone size, CDR3 protein, CDR3 DNA. The D gene is left open where the match is weak. Expanded clones are given a class, and other clones once, few, many or no size at all.

D: TRBD1
J: TRBJ1-2
V: TRBV30
size: few
CDR3: CAWSRQGGGYGYTF
DNA: TGTGCCTGGAGTCGACAGGGAGGAGGCTATGGCTACACCTTC

D: NA
J: TRBJ1-5
V: TRBV5-8
size: NA
CDR3: CASSYLGGQPQHF
DNA: TGTGCCAGCAGCTACCTAGGAGGTCAGCCCCAGCATTTT

D: TRBD1
J: TRBJ1-1
V: TRBV5-6
size: NA
CDR3: CASSSLGQGGNTEAFF
DNA: TGTGCCAGCAGCTCACTGGGACAGGGGGGGAACACTGAAGCTTTCTTT

D: TRBD1
J: TRBJ1-2
V: TRBV29-1
size: NA
CDR3: CSVELQTGVYGYTF
DNA: TGCAGCGTTGAACTACAAACAGGGGTATATGGCTACACCTTC

D: TRBD1
J: TRBJ1-2
V: TRBV30
size: NA
CDR3: CAWSRQGYGYTF
DNA: TGTGCCTGGAGTCGACAGGGTTATGGCTACACCTTC

D: NA
J: TRBJ2-3
V: TRBV2
size: NA
CDR3: CASPGLRETTDTQYF
DNA: TGTGCCAGCCCGGGACTCAGGGAGACGACAGATACGCAGTATTTT

D: TRBD1
J: TRBJ2-1
V: TRBV9
size: NA
CDR3: CASSLSRDRVASYNEQFF
DNA: TGTGCCAGCAGCTTGTCCCGGGACAGGGTGGCGTCCTACAATGAGCAGTTCTTC

D: NA
J: TRBJ2-3
V: TRBV28
size: NA
CDR3: CASTSADTQYF
DNA: TGTGCCAGCACTTCGGCAGATACGCAGTATTTT

D: NA
J: TRBJ2-6
V: TRBV18
size: NA
CDR3: CASSSKPGSGANVLTF
DNA: TGTGCCAGCTCATCGAAGCCGGGATCTGGGGCCAACGTCCTGACTTTC

D: NA
J: TRBJ2-1
V: TRBV7-8
size: NA
CDR3: CASSSPGGGYNEQFF
DNA: TGTGCCAGCAGCTCCCCGGGGGGCGGCTACAATGAGCAGTTCTTC

D: TRBD1
J: TRBJ1-4
V: TRBV28
size: NA
CDR3: CASSFQGALLEKLFF
DNA: TGTGCCAGCAGTTTTCAGGGGGCGCTTTTAGAAAAACTGTTTTTT

D: TRBD2
J: TRBJ2-4
V: TRBV9
size: NA
CDR3: CASSFGGENIQYF
DNA: TGTGCCAGCAGCTTCGGGGGGGAAAACATTCAGTACTTC

D: TRBD1
J: TRBJ1-3
V: TRBV10-3
size: NA
CDR3: CAISESRGGQDSGNTIYF
DNA: TGTGCCATCAGTGAGTCTAGAGGGGGACAGGACTCTGGAAACACCATATATTTT

D: NA
J: TRBJ2-2
V: TRBV7-7
size: NA
CDR3: CASSSGTSNTGELFF
DNA: TGTGCTAGCAGCTCCGGGACATCTAACACCGGGGAGCTGTTTTTT

D: NA
J: TRBJ1-5
V: TRBV6-1
size: NA
CDR3: CASTRAGTDNQPQHF
DNA: TGTGCCAGCACCCGAGCGGGGACCGACAATCAGCCCCAGCATTTT

D: TRBD1
J: TRBJ1-5
V: TRBV7-6
size: NA
CDR3: CASSPEGDRVKSNQPQHF
DNA: TGTGCCAGCAGCCCCGAGGGAGACAGGGTAAAAAGCAATCAGCCCCAGCATTTT

D: NA
J: TRBJ2-7
V: TRBV10-3
size: NA
CDR3: CAISDLTASSYEQYF
DNA: TGTGCCATCAGTGATCTGACAGCCTCTTCCTACGAGCAGTACTTC

D: TRBD1
J: TRBJ2-2
V: TRBV7-6
size: once
CDR3: CASSPRQGRTGELFF
DNA: TGTGCCAGCAGCCCGCGACAGGGTAGAACCGGGGAGCTGTTTTTT

D: TRBD1
J: TRBJ1-1
V: TRBV4-1
size: NA
CDR3: CASSQERTGGVKNTEAFF
DNA: TGCGCCAGCAGCCAAGAAAGGACAGGGGGCGTTAAGAACACTGAAGCTTTCTTT

D: NA
J: TRBJ2-5
V: TRBV27
size: NA
CDR3: CASSPLGETQYF
DNA: TGTGCCAGCAGTCCCCTCGGGGAGACCCAGTACTTC

D: NA
J: TRBJ2-7
V: TRBV10-2
size: NA
CDR3: CASREGTTFYEQYF
DNA: TGCGCCAGCCGAGAGGGGACAACCTTTTACGAGCAGTACTTC

D: NA
J: TRBJ2-5
V: TRBV2
size: NA
CDR3: CASSGADYQETQYF
DNA: TGTGCCAGCAGTGGTGCAGATTACCAAGAGACCCAGTACTTC

D: TRBD1
J: TRBJ1-6
V: TRBV28
size: NA
CDR3: CASSFGDRDVGVFF
DNA: TGTGCCAGCAGTTTCGGGGACAGGGATGTTGGGGTGTTCTTT

D: NA
J: TRBJ2-7
V: TRBV5-1
size: NA
CDR3: CASSFPDRPSYEQYF
DNA: TGCGCCAGCAGCTTCCCAGACAGGCCGTCCTACGAGCAGTACTTC

D: TRBD1
J: TRBJ2-7
V: TRBV2
size: NA
CDR3: CASSTSEIRDRVF
DNA: TGTGCCAGCAGCACCTCAGAAATCCGGGACAGGGTATTC

D: TRBD1
J: TRBJ1-5
V: TRBV19
size: NA
CDR3: CASGRTGRSNQPQHF
DNA: TGTGCCAGTGGAAGGACAGGAAGGAGCAATCAGCCCCAGCATTTT

D: NA
J: TRBJ1-1
V: TRBV9
size: NA
CDR3: CASSEGGRTEAFF
DNA: TGTGCCAGCAGTGAGGGAGGGAGGACTGAAGCTTTCTTT

D: TRBD1
J: TRBJ2-7
V: TRBV19
size: NA
CDR3: CASSLRDRSYEQYF
DNA: TGTGCCAGTAGTCTCCGGGACAGATCCTACGAGCAGTACTTC

D: TRBD1
J: TRBJ1-1
V: TRBV7-2
size: NA
CDR3: CASSPQVLRGPNTEAFF
DNA: TGTGCCAGCAGCCCCCAGGTCCTCAGGGGGCCGAACACTGAAGCTTTCTTT

D: TRBD1
J: TRBJ2-5
V: TRBV7-2
size: NA
CDR3: CASRGRQGISETQYF
DNA: TGTGCCAGCAGAGGCCGACAGGGTATTTCGGAGACCCAGTACTTC

D: NA
J: TRBJ2-1
V: TRBV6-5
size: NA
CDR3: CASSYSGISSMHEQFF
DNA: TGTGCCAGCAGTTACTCCGGAATTAGCAGTATGCATGAGCAGTTCTTC

D: TRBD2
J: TRBJ2-2
V: TRBV13
size: once
CDR3: CASSPGLAGLTGELFF
DNA: TGTGCCAGCAGCCCAGGACTAGCGGGGTTAACCGGGGAGCTGTTTTTT

D: NA
J: TRBJ1-1
V: TRBV7-3
size: once
CDR3: CASSLGGMNTEAFF
DNA: TGTGCCAGCAGCTTAGGGGGGATGAACACTGAAGCTTTCTTT